This T cell receptor beta chain originates from a study of T cells in Graves' hyperthyroidism and ophthalmopathy. Study results and limitations: Ophthalmopathy, which appeared later, was predicted by the model a median roughly 6.4 months before onset.

This clonotype was counted a few times. Its antigen is currently unknown. There were TCR beta CDR3 regions amplified from RNA transcripts. First-round RT-PCR of the TCR CDR3 relied on the HTBI primer set. TCRdb ran MiXCR on the multiplex PCR reads and lists one entry per CDR3 protein. Among around 300,000 distinct CDR3 sequences listed, roughly 13% were seen once. The receptor's source is a woman in her 40s with Graves' hyperthyroidism. What was sequenced was blood.

CDR3 bases: TGTGCCAGTAGTCTTCTAGCGGGAGCGGATACGCAGTATTTT. Protein product: CASSLLAGADTQYF. This chain joins TRBV19 and TRBJ2-3, with TRBD2 identical over 10 bases. V was pared by 5 bases and J by 6 bases, with 5 bases of the junction left unmatched. The V gene's germline CDR1 is LNHDA and CDR2 SQIVND (reference sequence). The CDR3 totals 14 residues.